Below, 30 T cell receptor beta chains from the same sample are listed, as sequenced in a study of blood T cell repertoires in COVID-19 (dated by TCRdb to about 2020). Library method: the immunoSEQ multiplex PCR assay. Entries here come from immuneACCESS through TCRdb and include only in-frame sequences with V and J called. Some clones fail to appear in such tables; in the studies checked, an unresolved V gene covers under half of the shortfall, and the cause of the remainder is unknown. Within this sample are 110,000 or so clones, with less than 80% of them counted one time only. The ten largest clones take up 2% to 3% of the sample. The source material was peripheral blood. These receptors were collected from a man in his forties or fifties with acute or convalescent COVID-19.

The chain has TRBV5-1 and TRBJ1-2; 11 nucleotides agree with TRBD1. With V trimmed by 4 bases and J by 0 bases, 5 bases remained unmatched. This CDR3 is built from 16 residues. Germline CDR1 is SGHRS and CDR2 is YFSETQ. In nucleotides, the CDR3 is TGCGCCAGCAGCGGACAGGGGGCTTCCGCTAACTATGGCTACACCTTC. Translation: CASSGQGASANYGYTF.

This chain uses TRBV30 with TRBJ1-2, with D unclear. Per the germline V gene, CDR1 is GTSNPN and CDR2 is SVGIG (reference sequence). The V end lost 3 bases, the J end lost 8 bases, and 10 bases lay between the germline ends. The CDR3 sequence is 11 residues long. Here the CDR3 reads CAWSDARGYTF. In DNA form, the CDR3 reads TGTGCCTGGAGCGACGCTAGAGGCTACACCTTC.

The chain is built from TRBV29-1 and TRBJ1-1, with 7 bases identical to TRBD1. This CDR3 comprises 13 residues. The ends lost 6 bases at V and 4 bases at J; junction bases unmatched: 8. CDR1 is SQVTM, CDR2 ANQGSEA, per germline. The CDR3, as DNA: TGCAGCGTGCAAGGACAGGCCGGCACTGAAGCTTTCTTT. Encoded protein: CSVQGQAGTEAFF.

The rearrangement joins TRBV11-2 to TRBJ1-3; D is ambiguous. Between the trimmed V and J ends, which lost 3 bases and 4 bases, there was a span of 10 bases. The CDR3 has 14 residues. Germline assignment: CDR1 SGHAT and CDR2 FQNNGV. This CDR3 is CASSFRSNGNTIYF. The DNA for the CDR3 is TGTGCCAGCAGCTTCAGGTCTAACGGAAACACCATATATTTT.

CDR3 DNA: TGTGCCACAACCGGGGAGGGTGGGCAGCCCCAGCATTTT. Translating gives CATTGEGGQPQHF. The genes are TRBV19 and TRBJ1-5; D is unclear. The CDR3 spans 13 residues. Germline loops: CDR1 LNHDA, CDR2 SQIVND (reference sequence). The V end was cut by 10 bases, the J end by 7 bases, with 17 bases between.

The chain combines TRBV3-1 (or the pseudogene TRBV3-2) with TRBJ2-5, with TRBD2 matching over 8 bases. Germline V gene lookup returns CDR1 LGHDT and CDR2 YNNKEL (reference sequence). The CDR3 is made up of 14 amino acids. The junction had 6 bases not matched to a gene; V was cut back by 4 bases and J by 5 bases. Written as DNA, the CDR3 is TGTGCCAGCAGCCGCGACGGGAGGGGGGAGACCCAGTACTTC. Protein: CASSRDGRGETQYF.

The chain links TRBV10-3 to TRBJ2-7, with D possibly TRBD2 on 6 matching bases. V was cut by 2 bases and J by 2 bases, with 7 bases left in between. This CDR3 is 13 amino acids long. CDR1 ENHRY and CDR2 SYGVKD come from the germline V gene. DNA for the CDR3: TGTGCCATCAGTGAGGGGGGGACCTACGAGCAGTACTTC. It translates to CAISEGGTYEQYF.

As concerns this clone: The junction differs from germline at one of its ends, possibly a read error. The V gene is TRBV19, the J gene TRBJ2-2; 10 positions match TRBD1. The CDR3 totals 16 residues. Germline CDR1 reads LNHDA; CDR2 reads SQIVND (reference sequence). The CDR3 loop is CASSRTGQGNPGELFF. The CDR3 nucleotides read TGTGCCAGTAGTCGAACGGGACAGGGGAACCCCGGGGAGCTGTTTTTT.

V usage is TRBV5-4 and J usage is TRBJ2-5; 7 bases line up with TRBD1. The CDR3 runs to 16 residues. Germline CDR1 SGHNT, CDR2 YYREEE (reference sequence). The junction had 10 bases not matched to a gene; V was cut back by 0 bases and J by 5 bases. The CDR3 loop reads CASSLAGNRGRETQYF. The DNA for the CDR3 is TGTGCCAGCAGCTTGGCCGGGAACAGGGGCCGGGAGACCCAGTACTTC.

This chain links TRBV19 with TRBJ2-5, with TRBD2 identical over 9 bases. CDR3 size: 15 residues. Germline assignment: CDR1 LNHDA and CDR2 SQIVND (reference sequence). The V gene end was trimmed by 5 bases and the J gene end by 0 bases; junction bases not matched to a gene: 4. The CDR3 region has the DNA TGTGCCAGTAGTGCTAGCGGGGCCTACCAAGAGACCCAGTACTTC. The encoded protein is CASSASGAYQETQYF.

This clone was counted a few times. The CDR3 reads CASSFPTGGTEAFF. The CDR3 coding sequence is TGTGCCAGCAGCTTTCCGACAGGGGGCACTGAAGCTTTCTTT. The chain recombines TRBV5-6 with TRBJ1-1; the match to TRBD1 covers 9 bases. The CDR3 is 14 amino acids. V shed 2 bases and J 4 bases; nucleotides not matched to a gene: 3. Germline lookup yields CDR1 SGHDT and CDR2 YYEEEE.

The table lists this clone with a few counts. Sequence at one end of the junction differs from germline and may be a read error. For the CDR3, the DNA is TGTGCCAGCAGTCACCTAGGGGGGGCTAAGTATGGCTACACCTTC. This sequence encodes CASSHLGGAKYGYTF. The V gene is TRBV6-5, the J gene TRBJ1-2; a possible D gene is TRBD1 (6 bases). Germline values: CDR1 MNHEY, CDR2 SVGAGI. The CDR3 sequence is 15 residues long.

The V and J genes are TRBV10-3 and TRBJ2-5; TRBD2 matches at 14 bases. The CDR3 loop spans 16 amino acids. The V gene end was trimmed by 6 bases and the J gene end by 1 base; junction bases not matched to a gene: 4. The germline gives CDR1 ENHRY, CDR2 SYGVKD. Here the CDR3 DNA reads TGTGCCATCAGCTCGGGACTAGCGGGAGTCCAAGAGACCCAGTACTTC. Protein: CAISSGLAGVQETQYF.

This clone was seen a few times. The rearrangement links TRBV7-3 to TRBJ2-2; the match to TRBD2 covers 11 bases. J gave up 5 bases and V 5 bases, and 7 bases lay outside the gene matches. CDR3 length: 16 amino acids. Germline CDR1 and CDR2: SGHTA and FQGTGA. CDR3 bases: TGTGCCAGCAGCCCCGGGACTAGCGGCTTAACCGGGGAGCTGTTTTTT. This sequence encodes CASSPGTSGLTGELFF.

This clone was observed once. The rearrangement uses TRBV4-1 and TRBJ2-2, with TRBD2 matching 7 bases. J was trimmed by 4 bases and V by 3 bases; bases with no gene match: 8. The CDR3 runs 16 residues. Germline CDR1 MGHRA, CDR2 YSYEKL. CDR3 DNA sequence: TGCGCCAGCAGCCAGGGGAGGGGAGGGACCACCGGGGAGCTGTTTTTT. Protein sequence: CASSQGRGGTTGELFF.

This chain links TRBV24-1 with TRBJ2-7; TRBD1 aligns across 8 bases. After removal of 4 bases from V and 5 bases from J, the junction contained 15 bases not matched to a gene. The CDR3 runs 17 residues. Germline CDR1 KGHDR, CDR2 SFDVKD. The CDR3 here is CATSDSTDRGWINEQYF. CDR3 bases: TGTGCCACCAGTGACTCAACTGACAGGGGCTGGATAAACGAGCAGTACTTC.

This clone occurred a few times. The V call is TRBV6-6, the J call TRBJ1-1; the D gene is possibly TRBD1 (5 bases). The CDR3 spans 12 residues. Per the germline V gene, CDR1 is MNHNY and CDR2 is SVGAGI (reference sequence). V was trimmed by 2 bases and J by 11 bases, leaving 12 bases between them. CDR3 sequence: CASSYEGRGAFF. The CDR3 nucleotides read TGTGCCAGCAGTTACGAGGGGCGGGGGGCTTTCTTT.

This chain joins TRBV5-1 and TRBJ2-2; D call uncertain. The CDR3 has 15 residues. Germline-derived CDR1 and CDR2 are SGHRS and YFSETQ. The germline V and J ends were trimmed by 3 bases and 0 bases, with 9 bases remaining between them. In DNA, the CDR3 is TGCGCCAGCAGCTCTGTTAGTGCGAACACCGGGGAGCTGTTTTTT. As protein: CASSSVSANTGELFF.

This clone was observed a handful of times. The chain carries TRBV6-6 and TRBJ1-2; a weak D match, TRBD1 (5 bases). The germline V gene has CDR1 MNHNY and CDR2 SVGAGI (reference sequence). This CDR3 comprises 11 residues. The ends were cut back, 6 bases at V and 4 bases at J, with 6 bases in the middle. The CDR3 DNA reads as TGTGCCAGCAGCGACAGCTATGGCTACACCTTC. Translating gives CASSDSYGYTF.

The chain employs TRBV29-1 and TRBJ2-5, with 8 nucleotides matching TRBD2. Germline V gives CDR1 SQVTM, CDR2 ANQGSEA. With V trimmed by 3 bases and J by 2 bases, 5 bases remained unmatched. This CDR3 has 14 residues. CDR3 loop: CSVDEAGAQETQYF. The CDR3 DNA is TGCAGCGTTGACGAAGCGGGGGCTCAAGAGACCCAGTACTTC.

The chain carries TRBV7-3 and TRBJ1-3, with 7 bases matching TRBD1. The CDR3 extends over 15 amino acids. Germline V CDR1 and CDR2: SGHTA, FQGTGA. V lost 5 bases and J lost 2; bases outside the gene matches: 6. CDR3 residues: CASSLTGTPGNTIYF. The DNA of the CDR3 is TGTGCCAGCAGCCTGACAGGGACCCCTGGAAACACCATATATTTT. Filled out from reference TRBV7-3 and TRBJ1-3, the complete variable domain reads GAGVSQTPSNKVTEKGKYVELRCDPISGHTALYWYRQSLGQGPEFLIYFQGTGAADDSGLPNDRFFAVRPEGSVSTLKIQRTERGDSAVYLCASSLTGTPGNTIYFGEGSWLTVV.

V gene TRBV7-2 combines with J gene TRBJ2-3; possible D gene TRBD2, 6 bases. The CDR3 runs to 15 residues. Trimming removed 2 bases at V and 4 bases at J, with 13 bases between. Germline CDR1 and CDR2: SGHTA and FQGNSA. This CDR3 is CASSLRASEADTQYF. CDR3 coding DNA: TGTGCCAGCAGCTTAAGGGCTAGCGAGGCAGATACGCAGTATTTT.

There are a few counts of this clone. DNA of the CDR3: TGTGCCAGCAGCCCGTCCAGGAACGGTGCCTACGAGCAGTACTTC. Protein sequence: CASSPSRNGAYEQYF. The chain carries TRBV9 and TRBJ2-7; D remains ambiguous. V lost 4 bases and J lost 2, with 16 bases in between. Germline CDR1 and CDR2: SGDLS and YYNGEE. The CDR3 sequence is 15 residues long.

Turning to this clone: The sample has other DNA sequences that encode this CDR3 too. CDR3 DNA sequence: TGTGCCAGTGCTCCTACAGGAGTCCCCTACGAGCAGTACTTC. The encoded protein is CASAPTGVPYEQYF. The chain links TRBV19 to TRBJ2-7, with D possibly TRBD1 on 5 matching bases. This CDR3 spans 14 amino acids. In germline, CDR1 is LNHDA, CDR2 SQIVND (reference sequence). V lost 8 bases and J lost 2, with 16 bases in between.

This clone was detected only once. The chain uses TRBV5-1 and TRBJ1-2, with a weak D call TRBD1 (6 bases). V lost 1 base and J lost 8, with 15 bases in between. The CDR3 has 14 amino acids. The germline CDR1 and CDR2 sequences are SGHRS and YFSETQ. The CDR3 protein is CASSLRQGIWGYTF. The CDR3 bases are TGCGCCAGCAGCTTGCGGCAGGGGATCTGGGGCTACACCTTC.

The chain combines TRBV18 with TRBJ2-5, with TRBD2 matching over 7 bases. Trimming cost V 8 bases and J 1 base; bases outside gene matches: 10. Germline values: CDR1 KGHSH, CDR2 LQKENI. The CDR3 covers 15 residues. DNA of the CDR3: TGTGCCAGCAATCAAATAGCGGGCCCCCAAGAGACCCAGTACTTC. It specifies CASNQIAGPQETQYF.

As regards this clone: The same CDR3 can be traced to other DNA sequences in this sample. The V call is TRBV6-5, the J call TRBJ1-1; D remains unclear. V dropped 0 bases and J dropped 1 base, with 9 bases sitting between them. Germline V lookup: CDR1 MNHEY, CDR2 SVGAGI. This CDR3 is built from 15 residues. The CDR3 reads CASSYSARGNTEAFF. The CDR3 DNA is TGTGCCAGCAGTTACTCTGCCCGGGGGAACACTGAAGCTTTCTTT.

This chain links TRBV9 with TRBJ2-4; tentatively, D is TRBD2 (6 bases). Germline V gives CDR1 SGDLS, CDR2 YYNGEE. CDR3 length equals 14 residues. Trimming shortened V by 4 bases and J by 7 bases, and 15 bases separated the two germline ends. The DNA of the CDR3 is TGTGCCAGCAGCCCCCCCCAGGGAGGCAACATTCAGTACTTC. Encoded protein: CASSPPQGGNIQYF.

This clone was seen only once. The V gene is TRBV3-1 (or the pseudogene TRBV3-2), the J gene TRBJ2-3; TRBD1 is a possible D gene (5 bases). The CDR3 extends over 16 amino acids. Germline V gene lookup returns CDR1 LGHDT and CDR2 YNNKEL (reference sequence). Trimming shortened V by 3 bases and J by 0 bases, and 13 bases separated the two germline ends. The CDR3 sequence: CASSQSATESTDTQYF. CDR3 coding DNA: TGTGCCAGCAGCCAGTCAGCGACAGAAAGCACAGATACGCAGTATTTT.

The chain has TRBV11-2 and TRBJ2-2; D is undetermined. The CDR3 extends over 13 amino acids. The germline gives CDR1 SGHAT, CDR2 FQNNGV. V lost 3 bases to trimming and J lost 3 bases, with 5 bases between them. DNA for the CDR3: TGTGCCAGCAGCTTTGTCGACACCGGGGAGCTGTTTTTT. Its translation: CASSFVDTGELFF. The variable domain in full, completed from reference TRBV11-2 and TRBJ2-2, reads EAGVAQSPRYKIIEKRQSVAFWCNPISGHATLYWYQQILGQGPKLLIQFQNNGVVDDSQLPKDRFSAERLKGVDSTLKIQPAKLEDSAVYLCASSFVDTGELFFGEGSRLTVL.